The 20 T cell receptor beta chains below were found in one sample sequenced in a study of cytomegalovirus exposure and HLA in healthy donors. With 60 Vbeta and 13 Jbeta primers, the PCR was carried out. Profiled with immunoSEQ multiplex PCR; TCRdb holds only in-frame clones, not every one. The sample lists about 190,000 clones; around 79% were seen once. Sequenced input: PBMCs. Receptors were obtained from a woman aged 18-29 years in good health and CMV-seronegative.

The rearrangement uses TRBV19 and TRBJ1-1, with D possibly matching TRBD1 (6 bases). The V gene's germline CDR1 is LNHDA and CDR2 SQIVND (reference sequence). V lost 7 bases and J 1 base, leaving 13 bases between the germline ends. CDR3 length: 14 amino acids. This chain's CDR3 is CASTMTGTNTEAFF. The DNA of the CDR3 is TGTGCCAGTACTATGACAGGCACGAACACTGAAGCTTTCTTT.

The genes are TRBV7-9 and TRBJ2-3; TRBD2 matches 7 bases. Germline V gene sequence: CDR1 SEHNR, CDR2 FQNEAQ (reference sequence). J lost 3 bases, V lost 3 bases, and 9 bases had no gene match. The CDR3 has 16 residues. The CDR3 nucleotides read TGTGCCAGCAGCTTGTACGCGGGAGCTGGGACAGATACGCAGTATTTT. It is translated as CASSLYAGAGTDTQYF. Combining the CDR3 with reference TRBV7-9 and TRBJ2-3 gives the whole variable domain DTGVSQNPRHKITKRGQNVTFRCDPISEHNRLYWYRQTLGQGPEFLTYFQNEAQLEKSRLLSDRFSAERPKGSFSTLEIQRTEQGDSAMYLCASSLYAGAGTDTQYFGPGTRLTVL.

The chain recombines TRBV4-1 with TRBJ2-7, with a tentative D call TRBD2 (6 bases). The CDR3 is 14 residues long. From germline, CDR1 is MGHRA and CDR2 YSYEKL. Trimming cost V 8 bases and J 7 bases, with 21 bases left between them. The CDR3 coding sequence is TGCGCCAGCGGCGCGGCTGGGAAGGAGGGGGAGCAGTACTTC. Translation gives CASGAAGKEGEQYF.

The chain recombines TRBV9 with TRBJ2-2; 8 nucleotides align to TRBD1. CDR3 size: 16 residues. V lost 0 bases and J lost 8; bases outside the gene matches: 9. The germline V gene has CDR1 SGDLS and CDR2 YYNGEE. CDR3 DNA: TGTGCCAGCAGCGTAGAAGGGACTCAGGGGGCTGGGGAGCTGTTTTTT. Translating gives CASSVEGTQGAGELFF.

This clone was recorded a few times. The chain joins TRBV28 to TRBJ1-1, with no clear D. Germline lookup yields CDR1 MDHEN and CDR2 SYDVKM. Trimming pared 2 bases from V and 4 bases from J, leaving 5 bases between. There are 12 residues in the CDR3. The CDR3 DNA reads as TGTGCCAGCAGTTTAATTAGCACTGAAGCTTTCTTT. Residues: CASSLISTEAFF. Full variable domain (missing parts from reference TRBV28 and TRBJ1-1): DVKVTQSSRYLVKRTGEKVFLECVQDMDHENMFWYRQDPGLGLRLIYFSYDVKMKEKGDIPEGYSVSREKKERFSLILESASTNQTSMYLCASSLISTEAFFGQGTRLTVV.

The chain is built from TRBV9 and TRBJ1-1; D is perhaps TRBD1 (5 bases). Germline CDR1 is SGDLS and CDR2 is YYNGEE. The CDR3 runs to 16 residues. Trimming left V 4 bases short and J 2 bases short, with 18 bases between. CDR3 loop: CASSRSFAGYNTEAFF. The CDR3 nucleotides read TGTGCCAGCAGCCGATCGTTTGCAGGGTACAACACTGAAGCTTTCTTT.

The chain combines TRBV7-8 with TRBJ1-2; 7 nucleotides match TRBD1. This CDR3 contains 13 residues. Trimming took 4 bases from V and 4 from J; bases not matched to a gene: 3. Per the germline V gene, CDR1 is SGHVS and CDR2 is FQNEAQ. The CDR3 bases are TGTGCCAGCAGCTCCGACAGGGTCTATGGCTACACCTTC. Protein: CASSSDRVYGYTF.

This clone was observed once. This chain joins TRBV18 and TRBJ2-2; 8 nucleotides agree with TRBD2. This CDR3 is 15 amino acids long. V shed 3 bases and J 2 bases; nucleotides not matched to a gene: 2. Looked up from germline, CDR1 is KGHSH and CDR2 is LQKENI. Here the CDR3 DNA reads TGTGCCAGCTCACCGGGACTAGGAAACACCGGGGAGCTGTTTTTT. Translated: CASSPGLGNTGELFF.

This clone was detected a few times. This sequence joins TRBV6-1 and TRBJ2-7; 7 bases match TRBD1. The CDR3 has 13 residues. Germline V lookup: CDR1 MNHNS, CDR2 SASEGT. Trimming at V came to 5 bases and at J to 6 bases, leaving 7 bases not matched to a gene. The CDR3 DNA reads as TGTGCCAGCAGTCCCTCGACAGGGTTCGAGCAGTACTTC. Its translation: CASSPSTGFEQYF.

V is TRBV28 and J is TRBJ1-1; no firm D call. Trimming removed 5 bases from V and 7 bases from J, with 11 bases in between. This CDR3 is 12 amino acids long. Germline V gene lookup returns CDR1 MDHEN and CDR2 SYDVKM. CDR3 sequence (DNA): TGTGCCAGCAGTATCCAGGCTGGTGAAGCTTTCTTT. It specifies CASSIQAGEAFF.

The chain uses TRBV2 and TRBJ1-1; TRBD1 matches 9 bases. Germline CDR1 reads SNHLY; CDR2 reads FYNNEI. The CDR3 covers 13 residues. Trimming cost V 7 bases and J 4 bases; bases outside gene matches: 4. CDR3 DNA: TGTGCCAGCATCACGACAGGGGGCACTGAAGCTTTCTTT. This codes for CASITTGGTEAFF.

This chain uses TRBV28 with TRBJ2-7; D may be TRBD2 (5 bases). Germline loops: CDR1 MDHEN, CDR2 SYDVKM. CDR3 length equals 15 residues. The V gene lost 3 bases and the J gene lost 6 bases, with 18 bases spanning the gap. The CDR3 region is CASSFGVGDAGEQYF. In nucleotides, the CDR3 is TGTGCCAGCAGTTTTGGAGTAGGAGACGCGGGCGAGCAGTACTTC.

The CDR3 nucleotides read TGTGCCAGCTCACCCCGGGACAGCGCCTACGAGCAGTACTTC. It encodes CASSPRDSAYEQYF. The rearrangement links TRBV18 to TRBJ2-7, with 7 bases lining up with TRBD1. Germline V CDR1 and CDR2: KGHSH, LQKENI. The CDR3 extends over 14 amino acids. J was trimmed by 2 bases and V by 3 bases; bases with no gene match: 4.

The CDR3 DNA reads as TGCGCCAGCAGCCAAACAGGGAAGGCTAATGAAAAACTGTTTTTT. It translates to CASSQTGKANEKLFF. V usage is TRBV4-1 and J usage is TRBJ1-4, with D possibly being TRBD1 (6 bases). Trimming removed 2 bases from V and 3 bases from J, with 10 bases in between. Germline V CDR1 and CDR2: MGHRA, YSYEKL. This CDR3 region has 15 residues.

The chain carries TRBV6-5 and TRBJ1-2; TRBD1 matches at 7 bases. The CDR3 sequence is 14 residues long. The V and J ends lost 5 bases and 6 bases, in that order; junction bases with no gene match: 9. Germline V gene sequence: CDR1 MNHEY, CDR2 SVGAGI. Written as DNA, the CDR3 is TGTGCCAGCAGTCTGGACAGGATGTATAATGGCTACACCTTC. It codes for CASSLDRMYNGYTF.

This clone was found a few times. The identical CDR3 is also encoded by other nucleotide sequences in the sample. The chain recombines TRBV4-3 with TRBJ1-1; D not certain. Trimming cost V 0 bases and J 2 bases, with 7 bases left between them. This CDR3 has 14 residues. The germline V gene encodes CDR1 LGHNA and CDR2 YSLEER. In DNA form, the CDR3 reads TGCGCCAGCAGCCAAGAAGCGCTAAACACTGAAGCTTTCTTT. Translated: CASSQEALNTEAFF.

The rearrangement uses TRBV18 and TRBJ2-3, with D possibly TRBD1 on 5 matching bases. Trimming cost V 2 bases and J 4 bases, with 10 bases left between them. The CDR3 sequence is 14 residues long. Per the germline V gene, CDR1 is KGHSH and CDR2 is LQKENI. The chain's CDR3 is CASSPLGLADTQYF. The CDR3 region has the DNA TGTGCCAGCTCACCATTGGGGCTCGCAGATACGCAGTATTTT. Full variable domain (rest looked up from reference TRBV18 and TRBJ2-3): NAGVMQNPRHLVRRRGQEARLRCSPMKGHSHVYWYRQLPEEGLKFMVYLQKENIIDESGMPKERFSAEFPKEGPSILRIQQVVRGDSAAYFCASSPLGLADTQYFGPGTRLTVL.

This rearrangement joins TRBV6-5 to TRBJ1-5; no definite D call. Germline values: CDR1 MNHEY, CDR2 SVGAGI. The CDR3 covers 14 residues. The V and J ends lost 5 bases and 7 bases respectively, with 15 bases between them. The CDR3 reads CASSHLRSEQPQHF. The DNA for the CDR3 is TGTGCCAGCAGTCATCTAAGGAGCGAACAGCCCCAGCATTTT.

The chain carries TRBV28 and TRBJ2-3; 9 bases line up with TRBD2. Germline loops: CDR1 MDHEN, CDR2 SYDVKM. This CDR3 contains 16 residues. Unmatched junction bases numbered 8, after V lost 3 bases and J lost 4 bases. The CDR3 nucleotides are TGTGCCAGCAGTTTGCCCCGGGTAGCGGGGGCAGATACGCAGTATTTT. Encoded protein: CASSLPRVAGADTQYF.

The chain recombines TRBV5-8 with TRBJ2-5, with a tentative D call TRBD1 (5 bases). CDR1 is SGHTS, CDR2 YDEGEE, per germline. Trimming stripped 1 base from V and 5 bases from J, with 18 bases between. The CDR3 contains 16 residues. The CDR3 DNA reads TGTGCCAGCAGCTTGCAATCTCTAGGTTACAGGGAGACCCAGTACTTC. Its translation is CASSLQSLGYRETQYF.